Sequencing of this T cell receptor (beta chain) was carried out in a study of T cells after yellow fever vaccination. TCRdb recomputed calls from the 5' RACE reads with MiXCR, one row per CDR3 protein. The sample includes roughly 400,000 distinct CDR3 sequences, roughly a sixth of them seen just once. The V end was cut by 4 bases, the J end by 0 bases, with 10 bases between. The germline CDR1 and CDR2 sequences are MGHRA and YSYEKL. The CDR3 extends over 15 amino acids. The source of this sequence is a young man who received the YFV17D yellow fever vaccine. The material sequenced was PBMCs, taken before the yellow fever booster vaccination. The V and J genes are TRBV4-1 and TRBJ2-4; no reliable D call. CDR3 in DNA: TGCGCCAGCAGCCCCCGGGTTCTAGCCAAAAACATTCAGTACTTC. Amino acid sequence: CASSPRVLAKNIQYF.